Shown below are 21 T cell receptor beta chains from a single sample sequenced in a study of type 1 regulatory T cells. No antigens are known for them. In TCRdb, the reads were re-called with MiXCR into one record per CDR3 protein. The data show about 60,000 distinct CDR3 sequences, with about 50% seen just once and more than 2% held by the top ten. Sequencing was performed on cultured non-Tr1 T cells, either the whole culture or a sorted T cell fraction (not recorded which). The receptors here all came from a human donor in good health.

This clonotype appeared a single time. The rearrangement links TRBV18 to TRBJ2-2, with 10 nucleotides matching TRBD1. Germline V lookup: CDR1 KGHSH, CDR2 LQKENI. J was trimmed by 7 bases and V by 3 bases; bases with no gene match: 11. The CDR3 totals 17 residues. Written as DNA, the CDR3 is TGTGCCAGCTCACCGTCGGCAGACAGGGGGCATAACGGGGAGCTGTTTTTT. Translated: CASSPSADRGHNGELFF. Full variable domain (missing parts from reference TRBV18 and TRBJ2-2): NAGVMQNPRHLVRRRGQEARLRCSPMKGHSHVYWYRQLPEEGLKFMVYLQKENIIDESGMPKERFSAEFPKEGPSILRIQQVVRGDSAAYFCASSPSADRGHNGELFFGEGSRLTVL.

There are a few counts of this clonotype. This sequence joins TRBV20-1 and TRBJ2-3; TRBD1 aligns across 9 bases. CDR1 and CDR2 (germline): DFQATT, SNEGSKA (reference sequence). J was trimmed by 6 bases and V by 0 bases; bases with no gene match: 7. The CDR3 consists of 15 residues. The CDR3, as DNA: TGCAGTGCTAGAGATTCGGGGACAGGGACCGATACGCAGTATTTT. Its translation is CSARDSGTGTDTQYF.

The chain is built from TRBV20-1 and TRBJ1-5, with TRBD1 matching 10 bases. Looked up from germline, CDR1 is DFQATT and CDR2 is SNEGSKA (reference sequence). The CDR3 runs 15 residues. The V gene end was trimmed by 0 bases and the J gene end by 10 bases; junction bases not matched to a gene: 9. CDR3 residues: CSARDFGTGVGPQHF. As DNA, the CDR3 is TGCAGTGCTAGAGATTTCGGGACAGGGGTCGGACCCCAGCATTTT.

The chain employs TRBV28 and TRBJ2-5, with 10 bases aligning to TRBD2. CDR3 length: 15 residues. The V and J ends lost 7 bases and 3 bases, in that order; junction bases with no gene match: 8. CDR1 MDHEN and CDR2 SYDVKM come from the germline V gene. The CDR3 DNA sequence: TGTGCCAGCAAAGGAGCGAGCGGGGGGGAAGAGACCCAGTACTTC. It specifies CASKGASGGEETQYF.

This clonotype was picked up a small number of times. The CDR3 DNA reads TGTGCCAGCAGCGGCTCCGGGACCCCCGCGGGCTACACCTTC. It codes for CASSGSGTPAGYTF. This chain connects TRBV9 to TRBJ1-2, with D perhaps matching TRBD1 (5 bases). The germline gives CDR1 SGDLS, CDR2 YYNGEE. This CDR3 comprises 14 residues. V lost 3 bases and J lost 8, with 17 bases in between.

The J gene is TRBJ1-6, the V gene TRBV6-5; D is undetermined. Trimming cost V 7 bases and J 6 bases, with 13 bases left between them. The CDR3 has 14 amino acids. The germline V gene has CDR1 MNHEY and CDR2 SVGAGI. The CDR3 bases are TGTGCCAGCAAAGAGGGCGGAAGTAATTCACCCCTCCACTTT. Its translation: CASKEGGSNSPLHF.

The chain couples TRBV18 to TRBJ1-6; 8 positions agree with TRBD1. The CDR3 is 14 amino acids. Trimming at V came to 3 bases and at J to 9 bases, leaving 4 bases not matched to a gene. Germline CDR1 and CDR2: KGHSH and LQKENI. The CDR3 sequence: CASSPGQGGSPLHF. DNA for the CDR3: TGTGCCAGCTCACCCGGACAGGGAGGTTCACCCCTCCACTTT.

The rearrangement uses TRBV4-1 and TRBJ1-1; the D gene is possibly TRBD1 (6 bases). The germline gives CDR1 MGHRA, CDR2 YSYEKL. V was trimmed by 4 bases and J by 4 bases, leaving 16 bases between them. The CDR3 has 15 residues. This CDR3 reads CASSRSGTRGTEAFF. The CDR3 nucleotides are TGCGCCAGCAGCCGGTCCGGGACAAGGGGCACTGAAGCTTTCTTT.

This clonotype appeared a few times. The rearrangement joins TRBV5-1 to TRBJ1-1, with 8 bases fitting TRBD1. Germline-derived CDR1 and CDR2 are SGHRS and YFSETQ. Germline trimming cut 0 bases from V and 1 base from J; bases unmatched to any gene: 8. The CDR3 extends over 17 amino acids. The CDR3 DNA reads as TGCGCCAGCAGCTTGGGGTACAGGGGGGGAGCGAACACTGAAGCTTTCTTT. This codes for CASSLGYRGGANTEAFF.

There are a few counts of this clonotype. This rearrangement joins TRBV7-2 to TRBJ2-6; 10 bases fit TRBD1. The CDR3 is 19 amino acids. The germline CDR1 and CDR2 sequences are SGHTA and FQGNSA. The V segment lost 7 bases and the J segment 0 bases; nucleotides outside the gene matches: 12. This chain's CDR3 is CASNSPWGQGYSGANVLTF. The CDR3 bases are TGTGCCAGCAACTCTCCTTGGGGACAGGGGTACTCTGGGGCCAACGTCCTGACTTTC.

This clonotype appeared once. The chain has TRBV18 and TRBJ1-1, with 7 bases fitting TRBD1. The germline CDR1 and CDR2 sequences are KGHSH and LQKENI. The CDR3 covers 16 residues. V lost 3 bases and J lost 0; bases outside the gene matches: 7. The CDR3 nucleotides read TGTGCCAGCTCACCGACTCAGGGACAGATGAACACTGAAGCTTTCTTT. Its translation is CASSPTQGQMNTEAFF.

This clonotype was seen a handful of times. This chain joins TRBV4-1 and TRBJ2-4, with 9 bases fitting TRBD1. This CDR3 is 16 amino acids long. The ends lost 1 base at V and 7 bases at J; junction bases unmatched: 8. Germline assignment: CDR1 MGHRA and CDR2 YSYEKL. The CDR3 region has the DNA TGCGCCAGCAGCCAAGCCGGCGGGACAGGGAGGAACATTCAGTACTTC. Protein sequence: CASSQAGGTGRNIQYF.

V is TRBV27 and J is TRBJ1-2, with TRBD1 identical over 9 bases. Looked up from germline, CDR1 is MNHEY and CDR2 is SMNVEV (reference sequence). The V and J ends lost 3 bases and 5 bases, in that order; junction bases with no gene match: 1. CDR3 length: 13 residues. CDR3 region: CASSLTGGYGYTF. The CDR3 DNA reads as TGTGCCAGCAGTTTGACAGGGGGATATGGCTACACCTTC.

This clonotype was detected a few times. The V gene is TRBV10-3, the J gene TRBJ2-5; a possible D gene is TRBD1 (6 bases). Germline V gene sequence: CDR1 ENHRY, CDR2 SYGVKD. Trimming took 4 bases from V and 4 from J, leaving 10 bases between them. This CDR3 has 13 residues. The CDR3 nucleotides are TGTGCCATCAGTGGAAGAGGGGGAGAGACCCAGTACTTC. Translating it yields CAISGRGGETQYF.

The V and J genes are TRBV7-8 and TRBJ2-7; D tentatively fits TRBD1 or TRBD2 (5 bases each). Trimming left V 1 base short and J 2 bases short, with 9 bases between. Looked up from germline, CDR1 is SGHVS and CDR2 is FQNEAQ. This CDR3 region has 14 residues. The CDR3 nucleotides read TGTGCCAGCAGCTTAGTGGGGGTGGCCTACGAGCAGTACTTC. Translated: CASSLVGVAYEQYF.

The chain employs TRBV3-1 and TRBJ2-7; 7 positions match TRBD1. Germline V gene lookup returns CDR1 LGHDT and CDR2 YNNKEL (reference sequence). The V segment lost 4 bases and the J segment 3 bases; nucleotides outside the gene matches: 12. This CDR3 comprises 16 residues. The CDR3 region has the DNA TGTGCCAGCAGCCGGCGTAACAGGGGAAGACACTACGAGCAGTACTTC. This translates into CASSRRNRGRHYEQYF.

The chain recombines TRBV5-6 with TRBJ1-3; possible D gene TRBD1, 5 bases. This CDR3 contains 15 residues. Germline V gene lookup returns CDR1 SGHDT and CDR2 YYEEEE. Trimming took 5 bases from V and 0 from J, leaving 12 bases between them. The CDR3 region is CASSYRSSSGNTIYF. The DNA for the CDR3 is TGTGCCAGCAGTTACAGGTCTTCCTCTGGAAACACCATATATTTT.

The chain combines TRBV5-8 with TRBJ1-2, with TRBD1 identical over 7 bases. This CDR3 has 13 amino acids. Trimming at V came to 5 bases and at J to 8 bases, leaving 9 bases not matched to a gene. Germline V gives CDR1 SGHTS, CDR2 YDEGEE. The CDR3 here is CASRPQGLRGYTF. Written as DNA, the CDR3 is TGTGCCAGCAGACCACAGGGGTTGAGGGGCTACACCTTC. The whole variable domain, filled in from reference TRBV5-8 and TRBJ1-2, reads EAGVTQSPTHLIKTRGQQATLRCSPISGHTSVYWYQQALGLGLQFLLWYDEGEERNRGNFPPRFSGRQFPNYSSELNVNALELEDSALYLCASRPQGLRGYTFGSGTRLTVV.

This clonotype has ten or more counts. The chain joins TRBV20-1 to TRBJ2-3; 10 bases agree with TRBD2. Per the germline V gene, CDR1 is DFQATT and CDR2 is SNEGSKA (reference sequence). The CDR3 is 16 residues long. In nucleotides, the CDR3 is TGCACCGCCCCAGGATTAGCGGGGGGTCTCACAGATACGCAGTATTTT. Translated, it gives CTAPGLAGGLTDTQYF.

In this sample, this clonotype turned up a few times. V gene TRBV28 combines with J gene TRBJ1-6; 10 bases map to TRBD1. Germline trimming cut 3 bases from V and 9 bases from J; bases unmatched to any gene: 2. CDR1 and CDR2 from the germline V gene are MDHEN and SYDVKM. This CDR3 contains 14 residues. The CDR3 coding sequence is TGTGCCAGCAGTTTGGGACAGGGGCGTTCACCCCTCCACTTT. Translation: CASSLGQGRSPLHF.

This clonotype was seen a few times. The V gene is TRBV7-2, the J gene TRBJ2-1; D ambiguous. Trimming removed 3 bases at V and 7 bases at J, with 10 bases between. CDR1 is SGHTA, CDR2 FQGNSA, per germline. The CDR3 has 13 residues. In DNA, the CDR3 is TGTGCCAGCAGCTTCAAAGGTGGGAATGAGCAGTTCTTC. This translates into CASSFKGGNEQFF.